The 3 T cell receptor beta chains reported below all come from one sample, sequenced in a study of identical twins. TCRdb ran MiXCR on the 5' RACE reads and lists one entry per CDR3 protein. The data show approximately 890,000 distinct CDR3 sequences, 10% to 15% seen once. This sample was shared with a second study, whose subject was yellow fever vaccine responses in identical twins.

Source material: PBMCs. These receptors originate from a young woman in good health.

The V gene is TRBV20-1, the J gene TRBJ2-7, with D perhaps given as TRBD1 or TRBD2 (5 bases each). This CDR3 region has 9 residues. V was shortened by 5 bases and J by 7 bases, with 6 bases between the two germline ends. Germline V lookup: CDR1 DFQATT, CDR2 SNEGSKA (reference sequence). The DNA for the CDR3 is TGCAGTGCTGAGGGGGAGCAGTACGTC. It encodes CSAEGEQYV.

Only a few counts were recorded for this clonotype. The CDR3 sequence is CASTQRLAGYNEQFF. Here the CDR3 DNA reads TGTGCCAGCACCCAACGGCTAGCGGGATACAATGAGCAGTTCTTC. The chain carries TRBV6-1 and TRBJ2-1, with TRBD2 matching over 9 bases. Germline V CDR1 and CDR2: MNHNS, SASEGT. Trimming removed 7 bases from V and 4 bases from J; junction bases left unmatched: 8. The CDR3 is 15 amino acids.

This clonotype appeared a few times. The chain combines TRBV12-3 or TRBV12-4 with TRBJ2-3; 7 bases match TRBD2. CDR3 length: 11 residues. V dropped 4 bases and J dropped 14; count of bases not matched to a gene: 6. Here the CDR3 reads CASSSAGEGYF. The CDR3 coding sequence is TGTGCCAGCAGTTCGGCGGGAGAAGGGTATTTT.